The rows below give T cell receptor beta chains drawn from one sample of a study of blood T cell repertoires in COVID-19. Libraries were prepared by immunoSEQ multiplex PCR; TCRdb keeps only in-frame clonotypes and omits some of them. Of 150,000 to 200,000 clones in the sample, roughly 88% were seen once. The sequencing input was PBMCs or T cells enriched from blood (not recorded which). Every receptor here comes from a man aged 45-65 years who had recovered from COVID-19. Each CDR3 is given with its conserved first and last residue. Each record gives: clone size, V gene, J gene, D gene, CDR3 protein. D genes are given only for firm matches. For some rows the clone size is stated as once, few or many, or as a class when expanded; others skip it.

>.|TRBV19|TRBJ1-4|.
CASSGTPTNEKLFF
>.|TRBV29-1|TRBJ1-2|TRBD1
CSVLPGQGVAGYTF
>.|TRBV4-1|TRBJ2-1|TRBD1
CASSLGQGADNEQFF
>.|TRBV27|TRBJ2-1|TRBD2
CASSSGTSVRGEQFF
>.|TRBV6-5|TRBJ2-1|TRBD1
CASGGTGYNEQFF
>.|TRBV12-3/TRBV12-4|TRBJ2-7|.
CASTQGRDTEYF
>.|TRBV4-1|TRBJ1-4|TRBD1
CASSHRSGGTNEKLFF
>.|TRBV4-1|TRBJ2-5|.
CASSQDERPRQETQYF
>.|TRBV5-4|TRBJ2-2|.
CASSLGLATGELFF
>many|TRBV7-9|TRBJ2-1|.
CASSWRDEQFF
>.|TRBV12-3/TRBV12-4|TRBJ1-3|.
CASSRVSGNTIYF
>.|TRBV10-1|TRBJ1-6|TRBD1
CASIGTAHSPLHF
>.|TRBV6-5|TRBJ2-6|.
CASSLTVSGANVLTF
>.|TRBV30|TRBJ2-7|TRBD1
CAWVDRGASYEQYF
>.|TRBV5-1|TRBJ2-2|.
CASSWAGQANTGELFF
>.|TRBV4-1|TRBJ1-1|.
CASSQDFAGMNTEAFF
>few|TRBV5-6|TRBJ1-2|TRBD1
CASSLKGAGGYTF
>.|TRBV6-2/TRBV6-3|TRBJ1-2|TRBD1
CASSLQGEYGYTF
>.|TRBV18|TRBJ2-1|TRBD1
CASSPTGVYEQFF
>.|TRBV6-7|TRBJ2-7|.
CASSFLGGASYEQYF
>.|TRBV7-9|TRBJ1-2|.
CASSPREGTGGYTF
>.|TRBV19|TRBJ1-1|.
CASSPKWGNTEAFF
>.|TRBV2|TRBJ1-1|TRBD1
CASSWDRGGPEAFF
>.|TRBV6-5|TRBJ2-1|.
CASTKGGGFYNEQFF